This passage covers 5 T cell receptor beta chains from one sample sequenced in a study of cytomegalovirus exposure and HLA in healthy donors. The primer mix had 60 Vbeta and 13 Jbeta primers. The data were produced by immunoSEQ multiplex PCR, yet TCRdb's version contains in-frame clones alone and is incomplete. The sample comprises approximately 150,000 clones, about 80% of which are singletons, and about 7% rests with the top ten. Material for sequencing was PBMCs. These receptors all come from a young man in good health and CMV-seropositive.

The J gene is TRBJ1-4, the V gene TRBV19; no reliable D call. The CDR3 runs to 12 residues. Germline loops: CDR1 LNHDA, CDR2 SQIVND (reference sequence). Trimming shortened V by 5 bases and J by 7 bases, and 8 bases separated the two germline ends. The CDR3 region is CASSWAGEKLFF. CDR3 nucleotide sequence: TGTGCCAGTAGTTGGGCCGGTGAAAAACTGTTTTTT.

The chain links TRBV5-1 to TRBJ2-2; TRBD2 matches at 14 bases. J lost 0 bases, V lost 5 bases, and 12 bases had no gene match. Germline loops: CDR1 SGHRS, CDR2 YFSETQ. The CDR3 covers 20 residues. The CDR3 sequence: CASRTLPGLAGASNTGELFF. CDR3 bases: TGCGCCAGCAGGACCCTCCCGGGACTAGCGGGGGCCTCGAACACCGGGGAGCTGTTTTTT.

The J gene is TRBJ2-5, the V gene TRBV10-3; TRBD2 matches 11 bases. This CDR3 is 13 amino acids long. The junction had 1 base not matched to a gene; V was cut back by 6 bases and J by 4 bases. The V gene's germline CDR1 is ENHRY and CDR2 SYGVKD. Here the CDR3 reads CAISGTSGETQYF. CDR3 bases: TGTGCCATCAGCGGGACTAGCGGAGAGACCCAGTACTTC.

The J gene is TRBJ2-5, the V gene TRBV15, with TRBD1 matching over 10 bases. The V segment lost 1 base and the J segment 4 bases; nucleotides outside the gene matches: 0. Germline V lookup: CDR1 LNHNV, CDR2 YYDKDF (reference sequence). The CDR3 sequence is 14 residues long. As DNA, the CDR3 is TGTGCCACCAGCAGAGGGACAGGGGGAGAGACCCAGTACTTC. Protein: CATSRGTGGETQYF.

The rearrangement links TRBV7-6 to TRBJ2-2; D gene ambiguous. The CDR3 is made up of 16 amino acids. V was pared by 1 base and J by 4 bases, with 13 bases between. The V gene's germline CDR1 is SGHVS and CDR2 FNYEAQ. Here the CDR3 DNA reads TGTGCCAGCAGCTTAGTGGCAGTAGCCTCCACCGGGGAGCTGTTTTTT. Protein: CASSLVAVASTGELFF.